Sequencing of this TCR beta chain was carried out in a study of read filtering for tumor transcriptome and immune sequencing. The wider study: The cohort had about 16 men and approximately 13 women aged about 47 to 90, mean around 63 years. After DNase treatment, RNA was made into whole-transcriptome libraries. Study-level findings and limits: Roughly four fifths of IR-seq clonotypes had one read, totaling approximately 3.3% of reads; RNA-seq: approximately 75% and 45%.

This CDR3 has 14 residues. The germline V gene encodes CDR1 KGHDR and CDR2 SFDVKD. V was pared by 11 bases and J by 0 bases, with 14 bases between. This clonotype was picked up many times. No antigen is known for it. Molecular barcoded adaptors covering alpha/delta and beta/gamma chains were used on 400 to 450 ng RNA. TCRdb re-called the reads with MiXCR, one entry per CDR3 protein. This sample has approximately 50,000 distinct CDR3 sequences; around a fifth occur once, and the top ten carry roughly 15%. This sequence was found in a donor over 35 with multiple myeloma. The genes are TRBV24-1 and TRBJ2-3; D perhaps matches TRBD1 (6 bases). The sequenced sample was a population of CD138-negative cells sorted from bone marrow. This CDR3 reads CAIQGMTSTDTQYF. The CDR3 DNA is TGTGCCATACAGGGTATGACTAGCACAGATACGCAGTATTTT.